This T cell receptor beta chain comes out of a study of technical replicates of blood from several donors. Clones were read by immunoSEQ multiplex PCR, and TCRdb kept only the in-frame ones, dropping some. The sample shows roughly 80,000 clones, approximately 89% of them seen only once. V lost 4 bases to trimming and J lost 0 bases, with 7 bases between them. Germline V gene lookup returns CDR1 SGHRS and CDR2 YFSETQ. The CDR3 is 14 residues long. The chain links TRBV5-1 to TRBJ1-4; D is uncertain. Sequencing used T cells isolated from PBMCs. The source is a human donor in good health. The CDR3 DNA reads TGCGCCAGCAGCCCACAGTCAACTAATGAAAAACTGTTTTTT. Protein: CASSPQSTNEKLFF. The complete variable domain, with remaining parts taken from reference TRBV5-1 and TRBJ1-4, reads KAGVTQTPRYLIKTRGQQVTLSCSPISGHRSVSWYQQTPGQGLQFLFEYFSETQRNKGNFPGRFSGRQFSNSRSEMNVSTLELGDSALYLCASSPQSTNEKLFFGSGTQLSVL.